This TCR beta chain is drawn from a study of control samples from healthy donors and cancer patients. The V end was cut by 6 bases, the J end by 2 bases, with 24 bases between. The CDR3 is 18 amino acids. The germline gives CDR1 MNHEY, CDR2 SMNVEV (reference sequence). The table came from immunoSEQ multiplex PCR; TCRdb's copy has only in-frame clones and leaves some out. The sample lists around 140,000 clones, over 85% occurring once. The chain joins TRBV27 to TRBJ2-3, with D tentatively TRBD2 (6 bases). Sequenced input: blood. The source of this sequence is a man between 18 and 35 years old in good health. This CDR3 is CASSRSPGEGVVTDTQYF. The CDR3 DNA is TGTGCCAGCAGCCGGTCCCCGGGAGAGGGTGTGGTCACAGATACGCAGTATTTT.